Following are 20 T cell receptor beta chains from one sample sequenced in a study of beta chain features in type 1 diabetes. The authors reverse transcribed all of the isolated RNA, so sequencing captured expressed TCRB transcripts. This table comes from immunoSEQ multiplex PCR, and its TCRdb copy is limited to in-frame clones, with some not included. Seen here are 200,000 to 250,000 clones, 11% observed once, and the top ten hold roughly 1.3%. Sequenced sample: central memory CD4+ T cells from blood. The receptors stem from a young man in good health.

The J gene is TRBJ2-3, the V gene TRBV4-1, with TRBD2 identical over 8 bases. The CDR3 length is 16 residues. J was trimmed by 1 base and V by 1 base; bases with no gene match: 4. Germline CDR1 reads MGHRA; CDR2 reads YSYEKL. The DNA for the CDR3 is TGCGCCAGCAGCCAAGTTATGACTAGCGGCACAGATACGCAGTATTTT. Protein product: CASSQVMTSGTDTQYF.

This clone was recorded a few times. The chain joins TRBV30 to TRBJ1-4; 8 positions match TRBD1. With 2 bases clipped from V and 3 bases from J, the junction kept 5 bases outside the gene matches. The CDR3 consists of 15 residues. Germline CDR1 reads GTSNPN; CDR2 reads SVGIG (reference sequence). CDR3 bases: TGTGCCTGGAGTATCCGGACAGGGTCTAATGAAAAACTGTTTTTT. Protein product: CAWSIRTGSNEKLFF.

A few counts support this clone. The chain is built from TRBV6-6 and TRBJ2-3; D possibly corresponds to TRBD1 (5 bases). The germline V gene encodes CDR1 MNHNY and CDR2 SVGAGI (reference sequence). This CDR3 comprises 16 residues. V dropped 0 bases and J dropped 0 bases, with 10 bases sitting between them. CDR3 nucleotides: TGTGCCAGCAGTTACTCGAGCAGGGATAGCACAGATACGCAGTATTTT. Its protein product is CASSYSSRDSTDTQYF.

This clone was observed a handful of times. V is TRBV4-3 and J is TRBJ2-7; 11 bases match TRBD2. The ends lost 1 base at V and 3 bases at J; junction bases unmatched: 11. The CDR3 runs 18 residues. Germline CDR1 is LGHNA and CDR2 is YSLEER. DNA of the CDR3: TGCGCCAGCAGCCAAGGTCAAGCTAGCGGGAGGTCGGGCTACGAGCAGTACTTC. Translating it yields CASSQGQASGRSGYEQYF.

This clone was observed at least ten times. The genes are TRBV2 and TRBJ1-4; maybe TRBD1 (5 bases). V lost 6 bases to trimming and J lost 6 bases, with 14 bases between them. The CDR3 is made up of 14 amino acids. Germline CDR1 is SNHLY and CDR2 is FYNNEI. The CDR3 DNA sequence: TGTGCCAGCAGACTAGACGGGACTTATGAAAAACTGTTTTTT. It specifies CASRLDGTYEKLFF. Full variable domain (outside the CDR3, taken from reference TRBV2 and TRBJ1-4): EPEVTQTPSHQVTQMGQEVILRCVPISNHLYFYWYRQILGQKVEFLVSFYNNEISEKSEIFDDQFSVERPDGSNFTLKIRSTKLEDSAMYFCASRLDGTYEKLFFGSGTQLSVL.

This clone was seen only a few times. The rearrangement joins TRBV9 to TRBJ1-2; D gene uncertain. The CDR3 totals 13 residues. V was cut by 4 bases and J by 8 bases, with 15 bases left in between. Germline CDR1 reads SGDLS; CDR2 reads YYNGEE. The CDR3 loop reads CASSQGQGLGYTF. CDR3 nucleotide sequence: TGTGCCAGCAGCCAAGGTCAAGGGTTGGGCTACACCTTC. Looking up the rest from reference TRBV9 and TRBJ1-2 gives the full variable domain: DSGVTQTPKHLITATGQRVTLRCSPRSGDLSVYWYQQSLDQGLQFLIQYYNGEERAKGNILERFSAQQFPDLHSELNLSSLELGDSALYFCASSQGQGLGYTFGSGTRLTVV.

This clone was seen a few times. The V call is TRBV30, the J call TRBJ2-1; D gene uncertain. Germline lookup yields CDR1 GTSNPN and CDR2 SVGIG (reference sequence). The CDR3 contains 17 residues. The V and J ends lost 2 bases and 0 bases respectively, with 17 bases between them. CDR3 DNA: TGTGCCTGGAGTCCAACTATTATCTTGAGCTCCTACAATGAGCAGTTCTTC. Translating it yields CAWSPTIILSSYNEQFF.

The rearrangement uses TRBV6-5 and TRBJ1-1; D ambiguous. In germline, CDR1 is MNHEY, CDR2 SVGAGI. Trimming shortened V by 6 bases and J by 2 bases, and 13 bases separated the two germline ends. CDR3 length: 14 amino acids. The CDR3 nucleotides read TGTGCCAGCAGCCCTGGGCCCTCTAACACTGAAGCTTTCTTT. Protein product: CASSPGPSNTEAFF.

The rearrangement joins TRBV7-9 to TRBJ2-3; D remains ambiguous. Germline CDR1 SEHNR, CDR2 FQNEAQ (reference sequence). The CDR3 is 12 amino acids. V gave up 3 bases and J gave up 4 bases, with 5 bases separating them. CDR3 DNA sequence: TGTGCCAGCAGCTTCTATCCAGATACGCAGTATTTT. This sequence encodes CASSFYPDTQYF.

This clone has more than one count but fewer than ten. The V and J genes are TRBV5-4 and TRBJ2-7, with D possibly matching TRBD2 (6 bases). The CDR3 extends over 14 amino acids. Germline CDR1 is SGHNT and CDR2 is YYREEE (reference sequence). The V end lost 4 bases, the J end lost 3 bases, and 14 bases lay between the germline ends. CDR3 residues: CASSSYTGSYEQYF. Here the CDR3 DNA reads TGTGCCAGCAGCAGCTACACCGGGAGCTACGAGCAGTACTTC.

The table lists this clone with a few counts. V and J are TRBV23-1 and TRBJ2-7, with D tentatively TRBD1 (6 bases). TRBV23-1 is an open reading frame whose function is uncertain. This CDR3 spans 13 amino acids. Trimming left V 6 bases short and J 3 bases short, with 12 bases between. This CDR3 is CASRGIQGYEQYF. For the CDR3, the DNA is TGCGCCAGCAGGGGGATACAGGGCTACGAGCAGTACTTC.

This clone was seen only a few times. The gene calls are TRBV29-1 and TRBJ2-3; 9 bases fit TRBD2. The CDR3 length is 18 residues. Germline V gene lookup returns CDR1 SQVTM and CDR2 ANQGSEA. Trimming at V came to 7 bases and at J to 4 bases, leaving 21 bases not matched to a gene. The CDR3 sequence: CSAGRSSGSGVNPDTQYF. As DNA, the CDR3 is TGCAGCGCAGGTCGTAGTAGCGGGAGCGGTGTTAACCCAGATACGCAGTATTTT.

About this clone itself: One base away lies a much larger clone, so this may be a sequencing read error. The V gene is TRBV5-6, the J gene TRBJ2-7; TRBD2 is a possible D gene (5 bases). The CDR3 sequence is 12 residues long. Germline assignment: CDR1 SGHDT and CDR2 YYEEEE. V gave up 2 bases and J gave up 3 bases, with 6 bases separating them. CDR3 amino acids: CASSLRGYEQYF. As DNA, the CDR3 is TGTGCCAGCAGCTTACGGGGCTACGAGCAGTACTTC.

A few counts support this clone. The J gene is TRBJ2-2, the V gene TRBV15, with TRBD2 as a possible D gene (6 bases). Germline CDR1 and CDR2: LNHNV and YYDKDF (reference sequence). The CDR3 runs to 15 residues. Between the trimmed V and J ends, which lost 0 bases and 4 bases, there was a span of 9 bases. In DNA, the CDR3 is TGTGCCACCAGCAGAGATAGGAGGGCCACCGGGGAGCTGTTTTTT. Its translation: CATSRDRRATGELFF.

There are a few counts of this clone. The gene calls are TRBV10-3 and TRBJ2-1, with 7 nucleotides matching TRBD2. J lost 5 bases, V lost 3 bases, and 19 bases had no gene match. The CDR3 has 19 residues. Germline V lookup: CDR1 ENHRY, CDR2 SYGVKD. CDR3 sequence: CAISETASGVYRGDNEQFF. In DNA form, the CDR3 reads TGTGCCATCAGTGAAACGGCTAGCGGTGTTTATCGGGGTGACAATGAGCAGTTCTTC.

This chain links TRBV5-4 with TRBJ1-2, with TRBD1 as a possible D gene (5 bases). The CDR3 runs to 14 residues. Germline V gene sequence: CDR1 SGHNT, CDR2 YYREEE (reference sequence). V lost 7 bases and J 0 bases, leaving 13 bases between the germline ends. The CDR3 here is CASVRGSANYGYTF. The DNA for the CDR3 is TGTGCCAGCGTACGGGGCAGCGCTAACTATGGCTACACCTTC.

This clone occurred a few times. The V and J genes are TRBV7-6 and TRBJ2-7, with D maybe TRBD1 (6 bases). CDR1 is SGHVS and CDR2 is FNYEAQ in the germline V gene. The CDR3 spans 13 residues. V was clipped by 7 bases and J by 3 bases, with 13 bases between them. CDR3 loop: CASTTGSGYEQYF. DNA of the CDR3: TGTGCCAGCACCACAGGGTCTGGCTACGAGCAGTACTTC.

This clone was detected a few times. J is TRBJ2-7 and V is TRBV15, with 14 bases matching TRBD2. CDR1 is LNHNV and CDR2 is YYDKDF in the germline V gene (reference sequence). After removal of 5 bases from V and 7 bases from J, the junction contained 10 bases not matched to a gene. This CDR3 comprises 16 residues. CDR3 sequence: CATSSTSGTSGGEQYF. CDR3 in DNA: TGTGCCACCAGCTCGACGTCAGGGACTAGCGGGGGAGAGCAGTACTTC.

This chain links TRBV6-5 with TRBJ2-2; D not certain. The CDR3 is 14 amino acids. With 4 bases removed from V and 1 base from J, the gap between germline ends came to 7 bases. In germline, CDR1 is MNHEY, CDR2 SVGAGI. The CDR3 bases are TGTGCCAGCAGTTTCGTCTGGAACACCGGGGAGCTGTTTTTT. Its protein is CASSFVWNTGELFF.

V gene TRBV4-3 combines with J gene TRBJ2-7, with D possibly called TRBD1 or TRBD2 (6 bases each). The CDR3 is made up of 14 amino acids. V was clipped by 3 bases and J by 6 bases, with 15 bases between them. The germline CDR1 and CDR2 sequences are LGHNA and YSLEER. CDR3 protein: CASSHGTGAVEQYF. Written as DNA, the CDR3 is TGCGCCAGCAGCCACGGTACGGGGGCGGTCGAGCAGTACTTC.